These T cell receptor beta chains were read from a single sample in a study of cytomegalovirus exposure and HLA in healthy donors. Sequencing was performed with immunoSEQ multiplex PCR; in TCRdb, only in-frame clones are kept and a portion is missing. The table records approximately 59,000 clones, approximately 60% of them present only once. The sequencing sample was made of PBMCs. Receptors were obtained from a man younger than 40 in good health and CMV-seronegative. Each CDR3 is given with its conserved first and last residue. The order of the fields is V gene, J gene, D gene, clone size, CDR3 DNA, CDR3 protein. D genes are given only for firm matches. The size of a clone is reported for some rows only, either as once, few or many, or as a class for expanded clones.

V: TRBV5-6
J: TRBJ1-2
D: NA
size: NA
DNA: TGTGCCAGCAGCTGGACTAGTGGGTTTACCTTC
CDR3: CASSWTSGFTF

V: TRBV11-3
J: TRBJ1-5
D: NA
size: NA
DNA: TGTGCCAGCAGCTTAGATACCCAGGGGCTGAATCAGCCCCAGCATTTT
CDR3: CASSLDTQGLNQPQHF

V: TRBV2
J: TRBJ2-7
D: NA
size: NA
DNA: TGTGCCAGCACCCCCTCCCCCCCAGGGGCCTACGAGCAGTACTTC
CDR3: CASTPSPPGAYEQYF

V: TRBV6-5
J: TRBJ2-3
D: NA
size: NA
DNA: TGTGCCAGCAGTGCCACTGACACAGATACGCAGTATTTT
CDR3: CASSATDTDTQYF

V: TRBV19
J: TRBJ2-2
D: NA
size: NA
DNA: TGTGCCAGTAGTATATGGAGTCCGAACACCGGGGAGCTGTTTTTT
CDR3: CASSIWSPNTGELFF

V: TRBV6-1
J: TRBJ2-2
D: NA
size: NA
DNA: TGTGCCAGCAGTGTCGGGGCGAACACCGGGGAGCTGTTTTTT
CDR3: CASSVGANTGELFF

V: TRBV6-5
J: TRBJ1-4
D: NA
size: NA
DNA: TGTGCCAGCAGTTACTCGATGGCCGCAACTAATGAAAAACTGTTTTTT
CDR3: CASSYSMAATNEKLFF

V: TRBV6-5
J: TRBJ2-1
D: TRBD1
size: NA
DNA: TGTGCCAGCCGGTTAGGGGGCACAGACAATGAGCAGTTCTTC
CDR3: CASRLGGTDNEQFF

V: TRBV18
J: TRBJ2-1
D: TRBD1
size: NA
DNA: TGTGCCAGCTCAATGGGACAGAACAATGAGCAGTTCTTC
CDR3: CASSMGQNNEQFF

V: TRBV4-1
J: TRBJ1-2
D: NA
size: few
DNA: TGCGCCAGCAGCCAAGCCTCAGGGAAAAACTATGGCTACACCTTC
CDR3: CASSQASGKNYGYTF

V: TRBV4-1
J: TRBJ2-7
D: TRBD1
size: NA
DNA: TGCGCCAGCAGCCACTCCGGACAGGGCCCCTACGAGCAGTACTTC
CDR3: CASSHSGQGPYEQYF

V: TRBV11-2
J: TRBJ2-2
D: TRBD1
size: NA
DNA: TGTGCCAGCAGCTTTACCGGGACAGGGAACACCGGGGAGCTGTTTTTT
CDR3: CASSFTGTGNTGELFF

V: TRBV27
J: TRBJ1-5
D: NA
size: few
DNA: TGTGCCAGCAGTTTACAGGTTGGCAATCAGCCCCAGCATTTT
CDR3: CASSLQVGNQPQHF

V: TRBV9
J: TRBJ2-1
D: NA
size: few
DNA: TGTGCCAGCAGCGTAGGTGCGGAGTCCTACAATGAGCAGTTCTTC
CDR3: CASSVGAESYNEQFF

V: TRBV5-1
J: TRBJ1-2
D: NA
size: few
DNA: TGCGCCAGCAGCTTGGCGTATGATGGCTACACCTTC
CDR3: CASSLAYDGYTF

V: TRBV9
J: TRBJ1-2
D: TRBD1
size: once
DNA: TGTGCCAGCAGCGTAGTAGACACAGGGGTTTATGGCTACACCTTC
CDR3: CASSVVDTGVYGYTF

V: TRBV7-9
J: TRBJ2-1
D: TRBD2
size: once
DNA: TGTGCCAGCAGCTTAGCCGGGGGGGCACTAAATGAGCAGTTCTTC
CDR3: CASSLAGGALNEQFF

V: TRBV7-8
J: TRBJ2-1
D: TRBD1
size: many
DNA: TGTGCCAGCAGCGCGGACAGGGGGCCCTACAATGAGCAGTTCTTC
CDR3: CASSADRGPYNEQFF

V: TRBV4-1
J: TRBJ2-1
D: TRBD2
size: NA
DNA: TGCGCCAGCAGCCAAGATACCCTGTTGACTAGCCAATACAATGAGCAGTTCTTC
CDR3: CASSQDTLLTSQYNEQFF

V: TRBV11-2
J: TRBJ2-3
D: TRBD2
size: once
DNA: TGTGCCAGCAGCCAAGTGGCGGGGGAAACAGATACGCAGTATTTT
CDR3: CASSQVAGETDTQYF

V: TRBV2
J: TRBJ2-2
D: NA
size: few
DNA: TGTGCCAGCACCCCAACCGGGGAGCTGTTTTTT
CDR3: CASTPTGELFF

V: TRBV6-1
J: TRBJ2-2
D: NA
size: few
DNA: TGTGCCAGCAGGGCGCCGGGGGAACACACCGGGGAGCTGTTTTTT
CDR3: CASRAPGEHTGELFF

V: TRBV27
J: TRBJ1-2
D: NA
size: NA
DNA: TGTGCCAGCAGTGACCGCCAAACAGGGACAATCGGCTACACCTTC
CDR3: CASSDRQTGTIGYTF

V: TRBV7-2
J: TRBJ1-2
D: NA
size: NA
DNA: TGTGCCAGCAGCTTTCCCAGGCTCATGGACTATGGCTACACCTTC
CDR3: CASSFPRLMDYGYTF

V: TRBV20-1
J: TRBJ1-2
D: NA
size: NA
DNA: TGCAGTGCTAGGGCGGCCTGGGGCCCCTTC
CDR3: CSARAAWGPF

V: TRBV6-5
J: TRBJ2-3
D: TRBD2
size: NA
DNA: TGTGCCAGCAGTTACATGAGCGGGGGGGCGAGCGATACGCAGTATTTT
CDR3: CASSYMSGGASDTQYF

V: TRBV4-2
J: TRBJ1-4
D: NA
size: NA
DNA: TGTGCCAGCAGTCTGTCAGGCATTGGTAATGAAAAACTGTTTTTT
CDR3: CASSLSGIGNEKLFF

V: TRBV9
J: TRBJ2-5
D: NA
size: NA
DNA: TGTGCCAGCAGCGTAGCGGGGGGCCAAAAAGAGACCCAGTACTTC
CDR3: CASSVAGGQKETQYF

V: TRBV4-2
J: TRBJ2-1
D: TRBD2
size: NA
DNA: TGTGCCAGCAGCCAAGCCCCCCTTAGCGGGGCATCCTACAATGAGCAGTTCTTC
CDR3: CASSQAPLSGASYNEQFF

V: TRBV10-3
J: TRBJ2-7
D: TRBD1
size: NA
DNA: TGTGCCATCAGCTCCCCCGGGACAGGGACCTACGAGCAGTACTTC
CDR3: CAISSPGTGTYEQYF

V: TRBV6-5
J: TRBJ2-7
D: TRBD2
size: NA
DNA: TGTGCCAGCAGGGGGACTAGCGTTCGGGAGCAGTACTTC
CDR3: CASRGTSVREQYF

V: TRBV4-1
J: TRBJ2-5
D: NA
size: NA
DNA: TGCGCCAGCAGCCCCCAGGGCGGGGTCCAAGAGACCCAGTACTTC
CDR3: CASSPQGGVQETQYF

V: TRBV6-6
J: TRBJ1-6
D: TRBD1
size: NA
DNA: TGTGCCAGCAGGGACGGGACAGAAGTTGTTAATTCACCCCTCCACTTT
CDR3: CASRDGTEVVNSPLHF

V: TRBV27
J: TRBJ1-1
D: TRBD1
size: NA
DNA: TGTGCCAGCAGTTTCGACAGGGGGAACACTGAAGCTTTCTTT
CDR3: CASSFDRGNTEAFF

V: TRBV6-1
J: TRBJ2-7
D: NA
size: few
DNA: TGTGCCAGCAGTGAAGGGCGAGTACAGGGTGGCTACGAGCAGTACTTC
CDR3: CASSEGRVQGGYEQYF

V: TRBV2
J: TRBJ1-2
D: NA
size: NA
DNA: TGTGCCAGCAGGGAGGGGCCGGGTGGCTACACCTTC
CDR3: CASREGPGGYTF